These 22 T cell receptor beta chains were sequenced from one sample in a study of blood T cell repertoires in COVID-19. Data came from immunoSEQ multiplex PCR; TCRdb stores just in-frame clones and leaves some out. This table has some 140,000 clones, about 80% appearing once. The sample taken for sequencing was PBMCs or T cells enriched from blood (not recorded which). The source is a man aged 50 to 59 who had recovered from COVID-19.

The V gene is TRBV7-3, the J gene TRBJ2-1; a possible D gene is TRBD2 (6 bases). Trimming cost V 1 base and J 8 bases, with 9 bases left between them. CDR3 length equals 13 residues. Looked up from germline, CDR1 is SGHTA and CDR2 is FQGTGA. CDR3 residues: CASSLSPGDEQFF. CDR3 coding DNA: TGTGCCAGCAGCTTAAGTCCGGGGGATGAGCAGTTCTTC.

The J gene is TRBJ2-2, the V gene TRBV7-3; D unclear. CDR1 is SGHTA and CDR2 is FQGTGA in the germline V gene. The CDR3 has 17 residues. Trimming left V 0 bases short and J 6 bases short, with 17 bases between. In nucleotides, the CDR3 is TGTGCCAGCAGCTTAACCCCCCCTACCACCCTTTCCGGGGAGCTGTTTTTT. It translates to CASSLTPPTTLSGELFF.

CDR3 protein: CASSQVATGGFQETQYF. The CDR3 region has the DNA TGTGCCAGCAGCCAAGTCGCGACGGGAGGATTCCAAGAGACCCAGTACTTC. V and J are TRBV14 and TRBJ2-5, with 7 nucleotides matching TRBD2. V was pared by 1 base and J by 1 base, with 9 bases of the junction left unmatched. CDR1 and CDR2 (germline): SGHDN, FVKESK. The CDR3 consists of 17 residues.

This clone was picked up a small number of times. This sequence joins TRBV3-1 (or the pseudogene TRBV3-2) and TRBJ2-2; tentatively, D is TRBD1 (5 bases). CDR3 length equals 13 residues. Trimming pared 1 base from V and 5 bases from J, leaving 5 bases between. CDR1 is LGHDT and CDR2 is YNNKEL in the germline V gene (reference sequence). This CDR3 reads CASSQGQTGELFF. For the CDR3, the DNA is TGTGCCAGCAGCCAAGGACAGACCGGGGAGCTGTTTTTT.

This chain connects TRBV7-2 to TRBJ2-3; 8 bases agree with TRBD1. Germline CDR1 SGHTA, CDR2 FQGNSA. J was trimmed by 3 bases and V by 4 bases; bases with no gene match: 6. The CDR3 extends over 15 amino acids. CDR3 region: CASSSRQGKTDTQYF. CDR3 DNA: TGTGCCAGCAGCTCCCGACAGGGGAAAACAGATACGCAGTATTTT.

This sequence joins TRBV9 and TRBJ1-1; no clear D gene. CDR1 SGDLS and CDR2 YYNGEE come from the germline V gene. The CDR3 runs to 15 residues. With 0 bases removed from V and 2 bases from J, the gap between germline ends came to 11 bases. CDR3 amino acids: CASSVGEKLNTEAFF. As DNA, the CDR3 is TGTGCCAGCAGCGTAGGAGAGAAGCTCAACACTGAAGCTTTCTTT.

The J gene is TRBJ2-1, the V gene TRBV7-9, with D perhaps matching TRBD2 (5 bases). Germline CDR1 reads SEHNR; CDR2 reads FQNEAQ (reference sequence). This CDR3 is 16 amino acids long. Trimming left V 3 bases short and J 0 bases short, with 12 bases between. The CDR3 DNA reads TGTGCCAGCAGCTTGCTAGCCTTGAGCTCCTACAATGAGCAGTTCTTC. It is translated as CASSLLALSSYNEQFF. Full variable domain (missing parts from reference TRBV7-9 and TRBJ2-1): DTGVSQNPRHKITKRGQNVTFRCDPISEHNRLYWYRQTLGQGPEFLTYFQNEAQLEKSRLLSDRFSAERPKGSFSTLEIQRTEQGDSAMYLCASSLLALSSYNEQFFGPGTRLTVL.

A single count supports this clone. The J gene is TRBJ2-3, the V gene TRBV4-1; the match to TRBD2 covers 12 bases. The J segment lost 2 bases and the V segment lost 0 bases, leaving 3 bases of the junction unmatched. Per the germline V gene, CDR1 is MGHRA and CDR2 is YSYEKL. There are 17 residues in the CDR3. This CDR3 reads CASSQDWTSGATDTQYF. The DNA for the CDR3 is TGCGCCAGCAGCCAAGATTGGACTAGCGGGGCCACAGATACGCAGTATTTT.

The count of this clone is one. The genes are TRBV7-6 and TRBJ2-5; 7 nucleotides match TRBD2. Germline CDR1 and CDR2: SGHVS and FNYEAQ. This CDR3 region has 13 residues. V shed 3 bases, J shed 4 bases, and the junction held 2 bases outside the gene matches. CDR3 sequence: CASSFWEGETQYF. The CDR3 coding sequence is TGTGCCAGCAGCTTTTGGGAGGGAGAGACCCAGTACTTC.

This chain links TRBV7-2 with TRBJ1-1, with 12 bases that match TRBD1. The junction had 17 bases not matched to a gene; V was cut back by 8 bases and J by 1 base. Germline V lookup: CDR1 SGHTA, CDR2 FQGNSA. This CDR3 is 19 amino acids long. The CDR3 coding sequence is TGTGCCAGCGGAGGGGCCGTTCTCGGGACAGGGGGCCGGAACACTGAAGCTTTCTTT. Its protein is CASGGAVLGTGGRNTEAFF.

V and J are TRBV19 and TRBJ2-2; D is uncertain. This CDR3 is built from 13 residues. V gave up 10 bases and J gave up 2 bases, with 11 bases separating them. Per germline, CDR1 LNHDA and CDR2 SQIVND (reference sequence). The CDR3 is CATRGPNTGELFF. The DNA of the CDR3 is TGTGCCACCCGCGGCCCAAACACCGGGGAGCTGTTTTTT.

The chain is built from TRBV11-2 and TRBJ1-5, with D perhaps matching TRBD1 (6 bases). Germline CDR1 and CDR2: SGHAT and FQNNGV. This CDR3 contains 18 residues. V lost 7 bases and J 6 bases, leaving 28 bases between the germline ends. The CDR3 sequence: CASTIVGITGKSGQPQHF. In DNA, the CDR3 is TGTGCCAGCACCATCGTAGGGATTACAGGGAAGAGCGGTCAGCCCCAGCATTTT. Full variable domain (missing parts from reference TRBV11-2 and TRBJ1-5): EAGVAQSPRYKIIEKRQSVAFWCNPISGHATLYWYQQILGQGPKLLIQFQNNGVVDDSQLPKDRFSAERLKGVDSTLKIQPAKLEDSAVYLCASTIVGITGKSGQPQHFGDGTRLSIL.

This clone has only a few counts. The CDR3 coding sequence is TGTGCCAGCAGTTACTCCCCACAGGAACCCCCTAGCAAAAACATTCAGTACTTC. It translates to CASSYSPQEPPSKNIQYF. V usage is TRBV6-2 or TRBV6-3 and J usage is TRBJ2-4, with TRBD1 as a possible D gene (5 bases). V lost 0 bases and J 3 bases, leaving 18 bases between the germline ends. The V gene's germline CDR1 is MNHEY and CDR2 SVGEGT. This CDR3 has 18 residues.

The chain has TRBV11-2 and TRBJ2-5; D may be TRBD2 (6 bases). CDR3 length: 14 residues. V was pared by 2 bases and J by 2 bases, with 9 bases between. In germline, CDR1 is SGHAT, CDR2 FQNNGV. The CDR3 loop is CASSLRRGQETQYF. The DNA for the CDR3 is TGTGCCAGCAGCTTAAGGCGGGGACAAGAGACCCAGTACTTC.

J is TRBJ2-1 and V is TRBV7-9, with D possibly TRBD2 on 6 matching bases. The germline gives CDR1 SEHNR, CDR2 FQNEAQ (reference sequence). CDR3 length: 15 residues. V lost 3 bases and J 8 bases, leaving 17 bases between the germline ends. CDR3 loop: CASSLRRGGGDEQFF. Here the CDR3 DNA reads TGTGCCAGCAGCTTGAGGCGGGGAGGTGGTGATGAGCAGTTCTTC.

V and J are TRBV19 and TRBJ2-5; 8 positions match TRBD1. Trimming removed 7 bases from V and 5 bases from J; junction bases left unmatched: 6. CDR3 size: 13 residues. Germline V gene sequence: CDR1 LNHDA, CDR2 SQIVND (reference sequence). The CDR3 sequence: CASNQGAQETQYF. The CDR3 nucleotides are TGTGCCAGTAATCAGGGGGCGCAGGAGACCCAGTACTTC. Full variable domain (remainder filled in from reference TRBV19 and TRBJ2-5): DGGITQSPKYLFRKEGQNVTLSCEQNLNHDAMYWYRQDPGQGLRLIYYSQIVNDFQKGDIAEGYSVSREKKESFPLTVTSAQKNPTAFYLCASNQGAQETQYFGPGTRLLVL.

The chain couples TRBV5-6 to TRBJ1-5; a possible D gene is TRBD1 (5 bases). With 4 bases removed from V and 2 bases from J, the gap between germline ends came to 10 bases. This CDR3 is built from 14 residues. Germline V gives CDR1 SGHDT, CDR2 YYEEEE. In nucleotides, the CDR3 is TGTGCCAGCAGCCGGGACTGGGGCAATCAGCCCCAGCATTTT. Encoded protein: CASSRDWGNQPQHF. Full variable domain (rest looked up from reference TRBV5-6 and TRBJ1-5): DAGVTQSPTHLIKTRGQQVTLRCSPKSGHDTVSWYQQALGQGPQFIFQYYEEEERQRGNFPDRFSGHQFPNYSSELNVNALLLGDSALYLCASSRDWGNQPQHFGDGTRLSIL.

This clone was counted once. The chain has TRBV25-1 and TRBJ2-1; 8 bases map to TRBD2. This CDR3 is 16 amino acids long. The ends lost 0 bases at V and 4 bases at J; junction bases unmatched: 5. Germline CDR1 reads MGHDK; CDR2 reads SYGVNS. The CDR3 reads CASSEYGGASYNEQFF. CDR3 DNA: TGTGCCAGCAGTGAATACGGGGGGGCTTCTTACAATGAGCAGTTCTTC.

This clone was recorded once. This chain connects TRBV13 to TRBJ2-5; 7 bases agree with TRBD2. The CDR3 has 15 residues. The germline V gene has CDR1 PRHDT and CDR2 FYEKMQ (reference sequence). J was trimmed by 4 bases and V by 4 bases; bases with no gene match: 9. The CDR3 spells CASSSGGFSGETQYF. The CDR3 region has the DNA TGTGCCAGCAGCTCCGGGGGGTTCTCCGGAGAGACCCAGTACTTC.

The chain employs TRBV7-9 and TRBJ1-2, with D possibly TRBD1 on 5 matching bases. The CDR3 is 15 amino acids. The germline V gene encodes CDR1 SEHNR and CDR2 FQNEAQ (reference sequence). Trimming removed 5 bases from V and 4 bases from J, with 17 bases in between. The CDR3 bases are TGTGCCAGCAGCGGAGGGGTAGGGTCTTCCTATGGCTACACCTTC. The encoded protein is CASSGGVGSSYGYTF.

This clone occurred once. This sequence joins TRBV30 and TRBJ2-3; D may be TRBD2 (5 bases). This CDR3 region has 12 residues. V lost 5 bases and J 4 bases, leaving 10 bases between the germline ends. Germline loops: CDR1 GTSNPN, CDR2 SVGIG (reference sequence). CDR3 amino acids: CAWEAGADTQYF. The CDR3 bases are TGTGCCTGGGAGGCGGGCGCAGATACGCAGTATTTT.

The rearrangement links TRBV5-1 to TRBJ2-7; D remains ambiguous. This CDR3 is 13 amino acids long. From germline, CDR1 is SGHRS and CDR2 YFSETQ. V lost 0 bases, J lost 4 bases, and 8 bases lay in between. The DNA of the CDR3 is TGCGCCAGCAGCTTGGCGCCTAAATACGAGCAGTACTTC. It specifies CASSLAPKYEQYF.